The T cell receptor (beta chain) described here comes from a study of blood T cell repertoires in COVID-19. Study at large: Spain, Italy and the United States supplied samples that represented acute and convalescent COVID-19. In each case, the material was cDNA or gDNA derived from T cells, B-cell-depleted T cells, or PBMCs.

Per the authors' pipeline: Amplification with reference gene primers provided the estimates of nucleated cell counts. Sequenced by immunoSEQ multiplex PCR; TCRdb stores in-frame clones only, minus some. V and J calls and clone size are as listed in that table; D and trimming were resolved from the DNA. The table shows around 200,000 clones, with approximately 82% occurring only once. The ends were cut back, 4 bases at V and 3 bases at J, with 12 bases in the middle. This CDR3 is 14 amino acids long. Germline V gene data show CDR1 as LGHDT and CDR2 as YNNKEL (reference sequence). The clonotype comes from a woman in her forties or fifties with acute or convalescent COVID-19. Material: peripheral blood. The chain recombines TRBV3-1 (or the pseudogene TRBV3-2) with TRBJ1-1, with D perhaps matching TRBD1 (5 bases). CDR3 nucleotide sequence: TGTGCCAGCAGCCGGGGCATATGGGACACTGAAGCTTTCTTT. Its protein is CASSRGIWDTEAFF.